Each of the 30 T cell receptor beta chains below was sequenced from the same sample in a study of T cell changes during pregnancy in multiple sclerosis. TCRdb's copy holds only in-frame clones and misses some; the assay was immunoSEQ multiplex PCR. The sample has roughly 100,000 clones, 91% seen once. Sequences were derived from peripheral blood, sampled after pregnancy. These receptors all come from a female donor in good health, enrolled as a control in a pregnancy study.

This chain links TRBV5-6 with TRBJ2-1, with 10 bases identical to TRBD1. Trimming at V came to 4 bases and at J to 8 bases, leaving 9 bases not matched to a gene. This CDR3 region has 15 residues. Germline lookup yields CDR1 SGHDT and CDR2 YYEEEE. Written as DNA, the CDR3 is TGTGCCAGCAGCGCGGCCCAGACAGGGGGCCATGAGCAGTTCTTC. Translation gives CASSAAQTGGHEQFF.

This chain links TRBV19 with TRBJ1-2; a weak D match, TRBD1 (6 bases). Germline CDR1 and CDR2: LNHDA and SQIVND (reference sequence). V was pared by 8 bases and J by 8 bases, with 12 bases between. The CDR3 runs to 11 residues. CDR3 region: CASLDSLGYTF. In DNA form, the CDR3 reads TGTGCCAGTTTGGACAGCTTGGGCTACACCTTC.

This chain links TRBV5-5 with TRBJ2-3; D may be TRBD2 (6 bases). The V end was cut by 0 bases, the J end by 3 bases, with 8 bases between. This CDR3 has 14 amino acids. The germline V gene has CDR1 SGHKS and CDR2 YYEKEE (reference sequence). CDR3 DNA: TGTGCCAGCAGCTTGGTGGCGGGAACAGATACGCAGTATTTT. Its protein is CASSLVAGTDTQYF.

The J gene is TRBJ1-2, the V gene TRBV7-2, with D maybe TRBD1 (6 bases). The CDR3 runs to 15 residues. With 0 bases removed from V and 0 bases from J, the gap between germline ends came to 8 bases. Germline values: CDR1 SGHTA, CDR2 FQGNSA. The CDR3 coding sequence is TGTGCCAGCAGCTTAGCAAGGACAGCTAACTATGGCTACACCTTC. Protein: CASSLARTANYGYTF.

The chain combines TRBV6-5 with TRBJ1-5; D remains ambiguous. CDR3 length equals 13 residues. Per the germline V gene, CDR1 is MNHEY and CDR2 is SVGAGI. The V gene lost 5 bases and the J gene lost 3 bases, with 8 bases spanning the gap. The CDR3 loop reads CASSIRDNQPQHF. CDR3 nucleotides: TGTGCCAGCAGTATACGGGACAATCAGCCCCAGCATTTT.

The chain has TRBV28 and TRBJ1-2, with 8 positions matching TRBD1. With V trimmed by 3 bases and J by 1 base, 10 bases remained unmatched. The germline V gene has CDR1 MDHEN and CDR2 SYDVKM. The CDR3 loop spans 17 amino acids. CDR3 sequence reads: CASSFRITTGGNYGYTF. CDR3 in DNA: TGTGCCAGCAGTTTCCGCATAACAACAGGGGGTAACTATGGCTACACCTTC.

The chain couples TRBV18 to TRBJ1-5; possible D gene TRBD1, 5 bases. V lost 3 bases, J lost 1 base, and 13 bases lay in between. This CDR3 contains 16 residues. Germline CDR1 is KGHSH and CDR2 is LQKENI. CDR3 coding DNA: TGTGCCAGCTCACCGCTTCCCCGACAGAGCAATCAGCCCCAGCATTTT. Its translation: CASSPLPRQSNQPQHF.

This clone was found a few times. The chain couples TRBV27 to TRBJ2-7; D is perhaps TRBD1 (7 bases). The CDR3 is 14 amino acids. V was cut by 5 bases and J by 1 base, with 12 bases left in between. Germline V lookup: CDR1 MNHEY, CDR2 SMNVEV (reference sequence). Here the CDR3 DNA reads TGTGCCAGCAGTGCGGGACAGTTATCCTACGAGCAGTACTTC. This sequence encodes CASSAGQLSYEQYF.

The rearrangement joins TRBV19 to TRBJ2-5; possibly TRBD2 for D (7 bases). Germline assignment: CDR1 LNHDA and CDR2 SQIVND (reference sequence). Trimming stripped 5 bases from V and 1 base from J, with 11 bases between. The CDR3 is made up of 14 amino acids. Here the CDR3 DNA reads TGTGCCAGTAGTCCTCGGGGGGCCCAAGAGACCCAGTACTTC. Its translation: CASSPRGAQETQYF. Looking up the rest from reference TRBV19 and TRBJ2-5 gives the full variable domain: DGGITQSPKYLFRKEGQNVTLSCEQNLNHDAMYWYRQDPGQGLRLIYYSQIVNDFQKGDIAEGYSVSREKKESFPLTVTSAQKNPTAFYLCASSPRGAQETQYFGPGTRLLVL.

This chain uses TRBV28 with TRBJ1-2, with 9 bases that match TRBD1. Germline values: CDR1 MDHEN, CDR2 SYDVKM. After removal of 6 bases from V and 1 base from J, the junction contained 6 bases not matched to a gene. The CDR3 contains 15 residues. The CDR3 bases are TGTGCCAGCAGGGGACAGGGAGGATATAACTATGGCTACACCTTC. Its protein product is CASRGQGGYNYGYTF.

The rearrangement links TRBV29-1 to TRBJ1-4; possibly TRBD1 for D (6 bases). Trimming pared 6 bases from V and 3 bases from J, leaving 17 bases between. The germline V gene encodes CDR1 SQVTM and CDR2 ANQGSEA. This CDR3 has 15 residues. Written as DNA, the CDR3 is TGCAGCGTCGCACTTGGGGGCTCGGCTAATGAAAAACTGTTTTTT. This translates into CSVALGGSANEKLFF.

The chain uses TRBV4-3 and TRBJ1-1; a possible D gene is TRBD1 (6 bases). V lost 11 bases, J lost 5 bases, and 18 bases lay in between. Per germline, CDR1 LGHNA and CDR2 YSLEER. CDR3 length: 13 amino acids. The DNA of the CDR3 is TGCGCCTCTACGCTTACAGGGCGGACTGAAGCTTTCTTT. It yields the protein CASTLTGRTEAFF.

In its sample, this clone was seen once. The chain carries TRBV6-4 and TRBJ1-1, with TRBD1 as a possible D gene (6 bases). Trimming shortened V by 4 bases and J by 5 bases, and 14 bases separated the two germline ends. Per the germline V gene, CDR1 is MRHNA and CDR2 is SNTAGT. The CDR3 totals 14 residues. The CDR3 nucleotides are TGTGCCAGCAGTGCTACAGGGTCAGGAACTGAAGCTTTCTTT. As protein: CASSATGSGTEAFF.

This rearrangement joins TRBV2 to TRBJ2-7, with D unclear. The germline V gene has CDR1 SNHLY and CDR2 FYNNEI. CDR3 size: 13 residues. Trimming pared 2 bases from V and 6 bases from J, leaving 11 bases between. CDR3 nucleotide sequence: TGTGCCAGCAGTGAAATGAGACACTCCGAGCAGTACTTC. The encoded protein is CASSEMRHSEQYF.

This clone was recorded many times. CDR3 nucleotide sequence: TGTGCCAGCAGTCAAGGACAGGGCTATGGCTACACCTTC. This translates into CASSQGQGYGYTF. The chain has TRBV6-4 and TRBJ1-2; TRBD1 agrees at 8 bases. The junction had 3 bases not matched to a gene; V was cut back by 5 bases and J by 4 bases. The germline gives CDR1 MRHNA, CDR2 SNTAGT. The CDR3 is 13 amino acids.

This CDR3 reads CAWSVSRGRANEKLFF. Here the CDR3 DNA reads TGTGCCTGGAGTGTATCCAGGGGGCGAGCTAATGAAAAACTGTTTTTT. This chain links TRBV30 with TRBJ1-4; TRBD1 agrees at 8 bases. The germline V gene encodes CDR1 GTSNPN and CDR2 SVGIG (reference sequence). The junction had 6 bases not matched to a gene; V was cut back by 0 bases and J by 3 bases. The CDR3 contains 16 residues.

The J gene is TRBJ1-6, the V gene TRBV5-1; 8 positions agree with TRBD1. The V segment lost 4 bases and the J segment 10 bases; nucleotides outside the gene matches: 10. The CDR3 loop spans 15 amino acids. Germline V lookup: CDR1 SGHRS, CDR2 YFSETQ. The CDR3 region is CASSRAGTGYSPLHF. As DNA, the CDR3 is TGCGCCAGCAGCCGTGCCGGGACAGGCTACTCACCCCTCCACTTT.

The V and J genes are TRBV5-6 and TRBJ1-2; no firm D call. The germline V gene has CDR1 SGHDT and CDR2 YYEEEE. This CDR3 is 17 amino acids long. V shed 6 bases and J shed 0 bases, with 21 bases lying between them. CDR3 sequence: CASTDLPSRAPNYGYTF. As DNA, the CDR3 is TGTGCCAGCACGGACTTGCCGTCCCGAGCCCCTAACTATGGCTACACCTTC. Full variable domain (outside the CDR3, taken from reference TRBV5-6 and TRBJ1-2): DAGVTQSPTHLIKTRGQQVTLRCSPKSGHDTVSWYQQALGQGPQFIFQYYEEEERQRGNFPDRFSGHQFPNYSSELNVNALLLGDSALYLCASTDLPSRAPNYGYTFGSGTRLTVV.

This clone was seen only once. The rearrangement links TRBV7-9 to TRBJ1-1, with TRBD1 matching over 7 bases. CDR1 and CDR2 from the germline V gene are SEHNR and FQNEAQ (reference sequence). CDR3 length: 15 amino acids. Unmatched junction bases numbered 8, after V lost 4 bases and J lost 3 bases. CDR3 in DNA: TGTGCCAGCAGCTCCCAGGACAGGCCCTACACTGAAGCTTTCTTT. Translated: CASSSQDRPYTEAFF. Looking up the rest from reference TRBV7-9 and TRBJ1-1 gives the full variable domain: DTGVSQNPRHKITKRGQNVTFRCDPISEHNRLYWYRQTLGQGPEFLTYFQNEAQLEKSRLLSDRFSAERPKGSFSTLEIQRTEQGDSAMYLCASSSQDRPYTEAFFGQGTRLTVV.

This chain's CDR3 is CASSPGTGGRDNYGYTF. The CDR3 DNA reads as TGCGCCAGCAGCCCCGGGACAGGGGGCCGGGATAACTATGGCTACACCTTC. The rearrangement joins TRBV5-1 to TRBJ1-2, with TRBD1 matching over 12 bases. The trim removed 4 bases at V and 1 base at J, leaving 8 bases unmatched. The CDR3 contains 17 residues. Germline-derived CDR1 and CDR2 are SGHRS and YFSETQ.

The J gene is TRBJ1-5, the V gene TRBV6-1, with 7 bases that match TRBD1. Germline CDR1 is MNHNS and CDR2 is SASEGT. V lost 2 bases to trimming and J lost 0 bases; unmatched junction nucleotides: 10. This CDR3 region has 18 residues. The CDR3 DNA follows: TGTGCCAGCAGTGAAACTTCAACAGGGGACCCTAGCAATCAGCCCCAGCATTTT. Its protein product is CASSETSTGDPSNQPQHF.

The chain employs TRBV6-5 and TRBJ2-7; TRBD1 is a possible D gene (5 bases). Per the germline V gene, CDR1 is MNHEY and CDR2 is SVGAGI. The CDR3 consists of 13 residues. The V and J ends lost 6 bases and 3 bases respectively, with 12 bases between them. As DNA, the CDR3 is TGTGCCAGCAGGGTTCAGGGTGGCTACGAGCAGTACTTC. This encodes CASRVQGGYEQYF.

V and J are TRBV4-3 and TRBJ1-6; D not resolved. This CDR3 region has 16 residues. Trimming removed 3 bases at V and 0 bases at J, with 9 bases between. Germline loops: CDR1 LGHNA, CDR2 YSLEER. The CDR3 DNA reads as TGCGCCAGCAGCCAGGCGGTGGGCTCCTATAATTCACCCCTCCACTTT. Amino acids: CASSQAVGSYNSPLHF.

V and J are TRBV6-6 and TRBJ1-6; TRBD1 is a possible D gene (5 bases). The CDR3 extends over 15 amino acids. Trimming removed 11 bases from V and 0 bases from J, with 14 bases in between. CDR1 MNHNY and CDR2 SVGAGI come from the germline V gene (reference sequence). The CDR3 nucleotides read TGTGCCTCGTGGGGCCTAAGCTCCTATAATTCACCCCTCCACTTT. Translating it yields CASWGLSSYNSPLHF.

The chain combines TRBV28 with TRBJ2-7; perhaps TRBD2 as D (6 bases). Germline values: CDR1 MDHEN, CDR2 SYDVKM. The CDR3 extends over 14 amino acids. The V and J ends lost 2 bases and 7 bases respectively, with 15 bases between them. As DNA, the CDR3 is TGTGCCAGCAGTTTAGGGCGGGACCTTATTGAGCAGTACTTC. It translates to CASSLGRDLIEQYF. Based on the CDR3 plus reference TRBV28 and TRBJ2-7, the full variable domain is DVKVTQSSRYLVKRTGEKVFLECVQDMDHENMFWYRQDPGLGLRLIYFSYDVKMKEKGDIPEGYSVSREKKERFSLILESASTNQTSMYLCASSLGRDLIEQYFGPGTRLTVT.

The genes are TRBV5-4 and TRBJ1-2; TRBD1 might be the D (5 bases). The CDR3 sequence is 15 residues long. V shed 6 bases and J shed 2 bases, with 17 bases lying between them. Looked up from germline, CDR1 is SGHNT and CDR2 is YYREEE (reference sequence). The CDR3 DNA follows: TGTGCCAGCACCCCCAGGGATAGGCTAAACTATGGCTACACCTTC. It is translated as CASTPRDRLNYGYTF.

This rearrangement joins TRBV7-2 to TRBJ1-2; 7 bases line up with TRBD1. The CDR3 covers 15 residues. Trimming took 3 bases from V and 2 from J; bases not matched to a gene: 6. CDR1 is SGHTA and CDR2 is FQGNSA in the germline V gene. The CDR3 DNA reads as TGTGCCAGCAGCTTGAACAGGGGTTGGAACTATGGCTACACCTTC. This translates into CASSLNRGWNYGYTF. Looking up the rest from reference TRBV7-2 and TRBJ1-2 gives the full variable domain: GAGVSQSPSNKVTEKGKDVELRCDPISGHTALYWYRQSLGQGLEFLIYFQGNSAPDKSGLPSDRFSAERTGGSVSTLTIQRTQQEDSAVYLCASSLNRGWNYGYTFGSGTRLTVV.

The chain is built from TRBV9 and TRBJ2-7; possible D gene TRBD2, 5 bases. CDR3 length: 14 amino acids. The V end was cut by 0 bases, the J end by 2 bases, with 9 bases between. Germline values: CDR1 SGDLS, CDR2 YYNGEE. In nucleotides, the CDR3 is TGTGCCAGCAGCGTAGAACGGGGAACCTACGAGCAGTACTTC. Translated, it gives CASSVERGTYEQYF.

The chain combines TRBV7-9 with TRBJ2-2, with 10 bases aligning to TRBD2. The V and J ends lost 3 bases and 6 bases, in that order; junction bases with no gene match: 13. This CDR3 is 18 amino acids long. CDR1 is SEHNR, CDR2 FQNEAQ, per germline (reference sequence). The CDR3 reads CASSLPPTLLAGPGELFF. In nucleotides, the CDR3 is TGTGCCAGCAGCTTGCCCCCCACCCTACTAGCGGGACCCGGGGAGCTGTTTTTT.

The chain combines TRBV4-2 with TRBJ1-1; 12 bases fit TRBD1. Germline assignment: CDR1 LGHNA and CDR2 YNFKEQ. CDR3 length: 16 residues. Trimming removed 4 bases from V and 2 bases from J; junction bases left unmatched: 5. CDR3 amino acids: CASSLGTGGRNTEAFF. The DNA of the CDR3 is TGTGCCAGCAGCCTAGGGACAGGGGGCCGTAACACTGAAGCTTTCTTT.